This T cell receptor (beta chain) was captured in a study of T cell responses to AZD1222 COVID-19 vaccine. Libraries were prepared by immunoSEQ multiplex PCR; TCRdb keeps only in-frame clonotypes and omits some of them. The repertoire consists of about 76,000 clones, with around three quarters occurring once and the leading ten covering roughly 29%. Germline CDR1 LNHDA, CDR2 SQIVND (reference sequence). J lost 5 bases, V lost 5 bases, and 4 bases had no gene match. The CDR3 loop spans 13 amino acids. The sequence came from an adult who received the MenACWY meningococcal vaccine as a control. The specimen comprised peripheral blood, sampled 28 days after the second dose of the MenACWY control vaccine. The V gene is TRBV19, the J gene TRBJ1-1; 8 bases are shared with TRBD1. CDR3 residues: CASSRQGKTEAFF. CDR3 nucleotides: TGTGCCAGTAGTCGACAGGGGAAGACTGAAGCTTTCTTT.